The 14 T cell receptor beta chains given below trace back to one sample, sequenced in a study of T cells in Graves' hyperthyroidism and ophthalmopathy. Amplification of TCR beta CDR3 regions was performed using RNA transcripts as template. The HTBI set primed first-round TCR CDR3 RT-PCR. TCRdb reanalysed the multiplex PCR reads using MiXCR and keeps one entry per CDR3 protein. The profile shows around 350,000 distinct CDR3 sequences, 12% to 15% of them singletons. Sample: blood. These receptor sequences come from an older woman with Graves' ophthalmopathy.

This clonotype was seen a few times. V and J are TRBV7-9 and TRBJ1-1, with D perhaps TRBD1 (6 bases). Germline lookup yields CDR1 SEHNR and CDR2 FQNEAQ (reference sequence). This CDR3 has 14 residues. V was shortened by 7 bases and J by 3 bases, with 15 bases between the two germline ends. CDR3 DNA: TGTGCCAGCAACCCAAGAGAGGGGGACACTGAAGCTTTCTTT. It codes for CASNPREGDTEAFF.

This clonotype was counted ten times or more. CDR3 sequence reads: CASSEEGRTGGTDTQYF. The CDR3 bases are TGTGCCAGCAGTGAAGAGGGGCGAACAGGAGGAACAGATACGCAGTATTTT. The V call is TRBV6-1, the J call TRBJ2-3, with D perhaps assigned TRBD1 or TRBD2 (5 bases each). The CDR3 covers 17 residues. V was clipped by 1 base and J by 3 bases, with 17 bases between them. Germline V lookup: CDR1 MNHNS, CDR2 SASEGT.

This clonotype was counted many times. The CDR3, as DNA: TGTGCCAGCAGCCCATCTGGCAGAAACACCGGGGAGCTGTTTTTT. It specifies CASSPSGRNTGELFF. The V call is TRBV11-3, the J call TRBJ2-2; D unclear. V lost 5 bases and J lost 2, with 12 bases in between. The length of the CDR3 is 15 residues. Germline V gives CDR1 SGHNT, CDR2 YENEEA.

This chain links TRBV29-1 with TRBJ2-1, with 10 bases matching TRBD1. The CDR3 loop spans 16 amino acids. Germline CDR1 and CDR2: SQVTM and ANQGSEA. V was pared by 3 bases and J by 4 bases, with 9 bases of the junction left unmatched. The CDR3: CSVDQGTGVGYNEQFF. The DNA for the CDR3 is TGCAGCGTTGATCAAGGGACAGGGGTGGGATACAATGAGCAGTTCTTC.

This clonotype was seen many times. The rearrangement joins TRBV6-5 to TRBJ2-5; tentative D call: TRBD1 (6 bases). CDR3 length: 14 residues. The V end was cut by 0 bases, the J end by 1 base, with 6 bases between. Germline CDR1 is MNHEY and CDR2 is SVGAGI. The CDR3 region has the DNA TGTGCCAGCAGTTACTCACAGGGCCAAGAGACCCAGTACTTC. It encodes CASSYSQGQETQYF.

This clonotype was detected many times. The rearrangement links TRBV18 to TRBJ1-4; no firm D call. In germline, CDR1 is KGHSH, CDR2 LQKENI. Between the trimmed V and J ends, which lost 2 bases and 0 bases, there was a span of 10 bases. The CDR3 spans 16 residues. For the CDR3, the DNA is TGTGCCAGCTCACCAAGCACGGATGCAACTAATGAAAAACTGTTTTTT. It is translated as CASSPSTDATNEKLFF.

This clonotype was found many times. The J gene is TRBJ2-1, the V gene TRBV2; possible D gene TRBD2, 7 bases. Trimming stripped 4 bases from V and 4 bases from J, with 17 bases between. The CDR3 consists of 16 residues. Germline values: CDR1 SNHLY, CDR2 FYNNEI. CDR3 sequence (DNA): TGTGCCAGCAGTGGTTGGGGGGCGGGAGCATACAATGAGCAGTTCTTC. As protein: CASSGWGAGAYNEQFF.

This clonotype has more than one count but fewer than ten. J is TRBJ2-3 and V is TRBV20-1, with 7 nucleotides matching TRBD1. Germline CDR1 DFQATT, CDR2 SNEGSKA (reference sequence). This CDR3 is built from 15 residues. With 0 bases clipped from V and 2 bases from J, the junction kept 5 bases outside the gene matches. The CDR3 reads CSARDTTGATDTQYF. CDR3 DNA sequence: TGCAGTGCTAGAGATACTACAGGGGCCACAGATACGCAGTATTTT.

This clonotype was detected many times. J is TRBJ1-2 and V is TRBV13; 7 bases map to TRBD1. CDR3 length: 14 amino acids. Losses at the gene ends were 4 bases for V and 6 bases for J; bases not matched to a gene: 8. CDR1 and CDR2 (germline): PRHDT, FYEKMQ (reference sequence). The CDR3 spells CASSSLDRAHGYTF. The CDR3 DNA reads as TGTGCCAGCAGCTCATTAGACAGGGCGCATGGCTACACCTTC.

The gene calls are TRBV7-9 and TRBJ1-6; TRBD1 aligns across 10 bases. CDR3 length equals 16 residues. V was clipped by 6 bases and J by 9 bases; unmatched bases: 11. The germline V gene encodes CDR1 SEHNR and CDR2 FQNEAQ (reference sequence). For the CDR3, the DNA is TGTGCCAGCAGGGGCCTCGGGACAGGGGTGGGTTCACCCCTCCACTTT. Its protein product is CASRGLGTGVGSPLHF. Full variable domain (missing parts from reference TRBV7-9 and TRBJ1-6): DTGVSQNPRHKITKRGQNVTFRCDPISEHNRLYWYRQTLGQGPEFLTYFQNEAQLEKSRLLSDRFSAERPKGSFSTLEIQRTEQGDSAMYLCASRGLGTGVGSPLHFGNGTRLTVT.

This clonotype was observed at least ten times. The V and J genes are TRBV5-1 and TRBJ1-1; 10 nucleotides match TRBD1. The CDR3 covers 16 residues. Germline V gives CDR1 SGHRS, CDR2 YFSETQ. Germline trimming cut 0 bases from V and 4 bases from J; bases unmatched to any gene: 6. The DNA for the CDR3 is TGCGCCAGCAGCTTGGGGGACAGGGGTTGGGGCACTGAAGCTTTCTTT. It translates to CASSLGDRGWGTEAFF.

This clonotype was counted at least ten times. The rearrangement links TRBV6-1 to TRBJ1-1, with TRBD1 as a possible D gene (6 bases). The ends were cut back, 5 bases at V and 4 bases at J, with 11 bases in the middle. The CDR3 is made up of 13 amino acids. Looked up from germline, CDR1 is MNHNS and CDR2 is SASEGT. The CDR3 DNA reads TGTGCCAGCAGTAGGGGGGCGATCACTGAAGCTTTCTTT. Translating gives CASSRGAITEAFF.

This clonotype was recorded many times. The V and J genes are TRBV30 and TRBJ1-1, with unresolved D. This CDR3 has 13 amino acids. V was shortened by 1 base and J by 5 bases, with 11 bases between the two germline ends. Germline V gene lookup returns CDR1 GTSNPN and CDR2 SVGIG (reference sequence). The CDR3 is CAWSAGGRTEAFF. CDR3 in DNA: TGTGCCTGGAGTGCGGGAGGAAGGACTGAAGCTTTCTTT.

Many counts were recorded for this clonotype. The rearrangement joins TRBV3-1 to TRBJ2-5, with D possibly matching TRBD1 (6 bases). This CDR3 is 15 amino acids long. The V end was cut by 1 base, the J end by 1 base, with 10 bases between. CDR1 is LGHDT and CDR2 is YNNKEL in the germline V gene (reference sequence). CDR3: CASSQGGRGQETQYF. CDR3 nucleotide sequence: TGTGCCAGCAGCCAAGGGGGCAGGGGCCAAGAGACCCAGTACTTC.